Below, 7 T cell receptor beta chains from the same sample are listed, as sequenced in a study of graft-versus-host responses after intestinal transplantation. These TCRs are of unknown antigen specificity. Sequenced by immunoSEQ multiplex PCR; TCRdb stores in-frame clones only, minus some. There are about 120,000 clones in the sample; 85% to 95% occur only once, and around 0.12% lies in the top ten. The sample here was unstimulated CD4+ T cells sorted from spleen or lymph node cells, taken before intestinal transplant. These receptors all stem from a human donor who received an intestinal transplant.

The chain employs TRBV18 and TRBJ2-1, with 9 bases identical to TRBD2. Unmatched junction bases numbered 0, after V lost 1 base and J lost 5 bases. Germline V gene sequence: CDR1 KGHSH, CDR2 LQKENI. The CDR3 contains 14 residues. In nucleotides, the CDR3 is TGTGCCAGCTCACCACTAGCGGGGGACAATGAGCAGTTCTTC. Translation gives CASSPLAGDNEQFF. The full variable domain, its missing parts supplied by reference TRBV18 and TRBJ2-1, is NAGVMQNPRHLVRRRGQEARLRCSPMKGHSHVYWYRQLPEEGLKFMVYLQKENIIDESGMPKERFSAEFPKEGPSILRIQQVVRGDSAAYFCASSPLAGDNEQFFGPGTRLTVL.

As regards this clone: Other nucleotide sequences in the sample specify the same CDR3. The V gene is TRBV20-1, the J gene TRBJ2-7, with D possibly matching TRBD2 (6 bases). Trimming stripped 6 bases from V and 1 base from J, with 7 bases between. CDR3 length: 11 residues. Germline V gene sequence: CDR1 DFQATT, CDR2 SNEGSKA (reference sequence). The CDR3 is CSARESYEQYF. For the CDR3, the DNA is TGCAGTGCGCGGGAATCCTACGAGCAGTACTTC.

In its sample, this clone was seen once. This chain connects TRBV7-9 to TRBJ2-3, with 8 positions matching TRBD1. CDR1 is SEHNR and CDR2 is FQNEAQ in the germline V gene (reference sequence). With V trimmed by 2 bases and J by 0 bases, 4 bases remained unmatched. This CDR3 has 16 amino acids. The CDR3 coding sequence is TGTGCCAGCAGCTTATTGGCAGGGGGCAGCACAGATACGCAGTATTTT. Protein sequence: CASSLLAGGSTDTQYF.

The gene calls are TRBV18 and TRBJ1-1; perhaps TRBD1 as D (5 bases). V lost 3 bases, J lost 2 bases, and 16 bases lay in between. The CDR3 extends over 16 amino acids. Germline V gene data show CDR1 as KGHSH and CDR2 as LQKENI. The CDR3 DNA reads as TGTGCCAGCTCACCTGTAAGGGGCGGGGGAAACACTGAAGCTTTCTTT. Translating gives CASSPVRGGGNTEAFF.

This rearrangement joins TRBV28 to TRBJ2-7; D gene unclear. From germline, CDR1 is MDHEN and CDR2 SYDVKM. The CDR3 covers 13 residues. The germline V and J ends were trimmed by 2 bases and 2 bases, with 7 bases remaining between them. DNA for the CDR3: TGTGCCAGCAGTTTACCGCAGGCCTACGAGCAGTACTTC. It codes for CASSLPQAYEQYF.

This clone has a single count. The chain has TRBV19 and TRBJ1-5, with D unresolved. Per the germline V gene, CDR1 is LNHDA and CDR2 is SQIVND (reference sequence). Trimming removed 1 base from V and 3 bases from J, with 10 bases in between. The CDR3 runs 15 residues. CDR3 loop: CASSIAQSNNQPQHF. In DNA form, the CDR3 reads TGTGCCAGTAGTATAGCACAGTCGAACAATCAGCCCCAGCATTTT. Together with reference TRBV19 and TRBJ1-5, the CDR3 gives the full variable domain: DGGITQSPKYLFRKEGQNVTLSCEQNLNHDAMYWYRQDPGQGLRLIYYSQIVNDFQKGDIAEGYSVSREKKESFPLTVTSAQKNPTAFYLCASSIAQSNNQPQHFGDGTRLSIL.

V gene TRBV6-1 combines with J gene TRBJ1-5, with 7 positions matching TRBD1. V lost 3 bases to trimming and J lost 3 bases; unmatched junction nucleotides: 5. Germline CDR1 is MNHNS and CDR2 is SASEGT. The CDR3 totals 15 residues. This chain's CDR3 is CASSDVGTVNQPQHF. The CDR3 region has the DNA TGTGCCAGCAGTGACGTTGGGACAGTCAATCAGCCCCAGCATTTT.